Listed here is a single T cell receptor (beta chain). Its target is unknown. The protocol was immunoSEQ multiplex PCR, while the TCRdb copy is restricted to in-frame clones and leaves out a portion. Of 1.5 million to 2.5 million clones in the sample, less than 95% were seen once. This entry is derived from a study of shared clonotypes between healthy human individuals. Turning to the study itself: Each donor contributed plates that comprised three CD4 naive, three CD4 memory, two CD8 naive and one CD8 memory.

General observations from the study: Naive subsets generally had larger estimated richness than memory subsets.

With V trimmed by 3 bases and J by 2 bases, 11 bases remained unmatched. This CDR3 contains 17 residues. From germline, CDR1 is SGDLS and CDR2 YYNGEE. CD45RO-negative, CCR7-positively selected cells formed the naive CD8 fraction, excluding terminally differentiated effector memory CD45RA+ cells. Sequenced sample: naive CD8+ T cells sorted from blood. The chain is built from TRBV9 and TRBJ2-3, with 8 bases fitting TRBD1. This receptor was identified in a man younger than 35 in good health. Written as DNA, the CDR3 is TGTGCCAGCAGCGCGCCCCTCGGGACAGGAACCACAGATACGCAGTATTTT. Protein product: CASSAPLGTGTTDTQYF.